A single sample is the source of the 28 T cell receptor beta chains below, sequenced in a study of naive and memory T cell subsets. The antigens for these receptors are not known. Study conclusions and caveats: Naive repertoires, especially CD8, held a few larger clonotypes, possibly memory cells re-expressing CD45RA.

An equimolar mix of two oligonucleotides served as the beta constant-region primer for TRBC1 and TRBC2. The ligated cDNA underwent four PCR rounds using SP2 and nested alpha and beta constant-region primers. Each CDR3 protein gets one entry after TCRdb re-called the UMI-ligation and nested PCR reads with MiXCR. The sample shows under 150,000 distinct CDR3 sequences, around 21% of them seen only once. Input material: naive CD8+ T cells from blood. Receptors originate from a human donor in good health.

The V and J genes are TRBV12-3 or TRBV12-4 and TRBJ1-5, with D maybe TRBD1 (5 bases). Trimming removed 4 bases from V and 3 bases from J, with 13 bases in between. The CDR3 has 15 residues. CDR3 DNA sequence: TGTGCCAGCAGTTCGCCCGGGACCTTCAATCAGCCCCAGCATTTT. Translation: CASSSPGTFNQPQHF.

The chain has TRBV28 and TRBJ2-7, with 8 bases that match TRBD1. This CDR3 has 14 residues. The V gene end was trimmed by 5 bases and the J gene end by 3 bases; junction bases not matched to a gene: 6. From germline, CDR1 is MDHEN and CDR2 SYDVKM. The DNA for the CDR3 is TGTGCCAGCAGTCCCCGACAGGGGATCTACGAGCAGTACTTC. Protein product: CASSPRQGIYEQYF.

This clonotype was observed a handful of times. The CDR3 loop is CSVDRGGDNWEYEQYF. DNA of the CDR3: TGCAGCGTTGACCGGGGGGGCGACAACTGGGAGTACGAGCAGTACTTC. This chain links TRBV29-1 with TRBJ2-7; 8 positions match TRBD2. J lost 4 bases, V lost 3 bases, and 14 bases had no gene match. This CDR3 contains 16 residues. Germline values: CDR1 SQVTM, CDR2 ANQGSEA.

The V and J genes are TRBV12-3 or TRBV12-4 and TRBJ2-7; 11 nucleotides agree with TRBD1. V gave up 8 bases and J gave up 3 bases; unmatched junction bases: 0. The length of the CDR3 is 12 residues. In nucleotides, the CDR3 is TGTGCCAGCGGGACAGGGGGCTACGAGCAGTACTTC. Residues: CASGTGGYEQYF.

The rearrangement uses TRBV19 and TRBJ2-6; no definite D call. Trimming pared 8 bases from V and 0 bases from J, leaving 8 bases between. The CDR3 spans 14 residues. Germline V CDR1 and CDR2: LNHDA, SQIVND (reference sequence). The CDR3 spells CASAALSGANVLTF. The CDR3, as DNA: TGTGCCAGTGCTGCCCTCTCTGGGGCCAACGTCCTGACTTTC.

This clonotype has more than one count but fewer than ten. The chain employs TRBV28 and TRBJ2-7; D possibly corresponds to TRBD2 (6 bases). V dropped 3 bases and J dropped 4 bases, with 10 bases sitting between them. The CDR3 has 13 residues. Per the germline V gene, CDR1 is MDHEN and CDR2 is SYDVKM. The CDR3 DNA sequence: TGTGCCAGCAGTTTGACGGGAGCTTACGAGCAGTACTTC. Its translation: CASSLTGAYEQYF. Supplemented by reference TRBV28 and TRBJ2-7, the full variable domain reads DVKVTQSSRYLVKRTGEKVFLECVQDMDHENMFWYRQDPGLGLRLIYFSYDVKMKEKGDIPEGYSVSREKKERFSLILESASTNQTSMYLCASSLTGAYEQYFGPGTRLTVT.

This clonotype was found a few times. The rearrangement links TRBV18 to TRBJ2-7; TRBD2 aligns across 7 bases. CDR3 size: 16 residues. Germline trimming cut 2 bases from V and 3 bases from J; bases unmatched to any gene: 10. Germline V CDR1 and CDR2: KGHSH, LQKENI. The DNA of the CDR3 is TGTGCCAGCTCACCATCTGGCGGGAGTGGTTTCTACGAGCAGTACTTC. Translated, it gives CASSPSGGSGFYEQYF.

The chain combines TRBV6-2 or TRBV6-3 with TRBJ2-3, with 7 bases that match TRBD2. After removal of 1 base from V and 2 bases from J, the junction contained 6 bases not matched to a gene. Germline V gene lookup returns CDR1 MNHEY and CDR2 SVGEGT. There are 16 residues in the CDR3. Here the CDR3 DNA reads TGTGCCAGCAGTTACTTGCTAGCGGAGTACACAGATACGCAGTATTTT. It yields the protein CASSYLLAEYTDTQYF.

This clonotype appeared a few times. The chain couples TRBV7-9 to TRBJ2-7, with TRBD1 identical over 9 bases. This CDR3 region has 13 residues. The germline gives CDR1 SEHNR, CDR2 FQNEAQ (reference sequence). With V trimmed by 7 bases and J by 4 bases, 5 bases remained unmatched. CDR3 sequence reads: CASNRDREYEQYF. CDR3 nucleotides: TGTGCCAGCAACAGGGACAGGGAATACGAGCAGTACTTC. The complete variable domain, with remaining parts taken from reference TRBV7-9 and TRBJ2-7, reads DTGVSQNPRHKITKRGQNVTFRCDPISEHNRLYWYRQTLGQGPEFLTYFQNEAQLEKSRLLSDRFSAERPKGSFSTLEIQRTEQGDSAMYLCASNRDREYEQYFGPGTRLTVT.

This clonotype showed up just a few times. V gene TRBV27 combines with J gene TRBJ2-7, with 8 nucleotides matching TRBD1. V was clipped by 5 bases and J by 6 bases; unmatched bases: 6. There are 13 residues in the CDR3. Per the germline V gene, CDR1 is MNHEY and CDR2 is SMNVEV (reference sequence). CDR3: CASSVRQGSEQYF. CDR3 coding DNA: TGTGCCAGCAGTGTCCGACAGGGGTCCGAGCAGTACTTC.

This chain links TRBV6-6 with TRBJ2-7; D might be TRBD2 (6 bases). Germline CDR1 MNHNY, CDR2 SVGAGI (reference sequence). The ends were cut back, 0 bases at V and 4 bases at J, with 16 bases in the middle. This CDR3 has 16 residues. CDR3 coding DNA: TGTGCCAGCAGTTACTCGAGCGGGCGCGGGGTATACGAGCAGTACTTC. Its translation is CASSYSSGRGVYEQYF.

V and J are TRBV19 and TRBJ2-1; D might be TRBD2 (6 bases). Trimming took off 3 bases at V and 6 bases at J, with 12 bases between the two ends. CDR1 is LNHDA, CDR2 SQIVND, per germline (reference sequence). This CDR3 has 14 amino acids. The chain's CDR3 is CASSMVGSVNEQFF. The CDR3 bases are TGTGCCAGTAGTATGGTCGGGAGTGTCAATGAGCAGTTCTTC.

In its sample, this clonotype was seen a few times. This CDR3 reads CASSIGGTGGDYGYTF. CDR3 nucleotide sequence: TGTGCCAGTTCCATCGGGGGGACAGGGGGGGACTATGGCTACACCTTC. The chain joins TRBV6-5 to TRBJ1-2; 11 bases are a match to TRBD1. The CDR3 runs 16 residues. V shed 9 bases and J 3 bases; nucleotides not matched to a gene: 12. CDR1 and CDR2 (germline): MNHEY, SVGAGI.

The chain recombines TRBV29-1 with TRBJ2-3, with no clear D. Trimming took 3 bases from V and 5 from J, leaving 6 bases between them. The germline V gene has CDR1 SQVTM and CDR2 ANQGSEA. CDR3 length: 11 residues. CDR3 amino acids: CSVEGIDTQYF. CDR3 DNA sequence: TGCAGCGTTGAGGGGATAGATACGCAGTATTTT.

The chain carries TRBV12-3 or TRBV12-4 and TRBJ2-7, with 8 bases identical to TRBD1. The V and J ends lost 4 bases and 5 bases, in that order; junction bases with no gene match: 7. This CDR3 contains 14 residues. CDR3 in DNA: TGTGCCAGCAGTTCGGGACAGGCCAGGGACGAGCAGTACTTC. This sequence encodes CASSSGQARDEQYF.

In this sample, this clonotype turned up a few times. The chain recombines TRBV7-9 with TRBJ2-5; D call uncertain. This CDR3 contains 10 residues. V lost 4 bases and J 5 bases, leaving 2 bases between the germline ends. CDR1 SEHNR and CDR2 FQNEAQ come from the germline V gene (reference sequence). The CDR3 DNA is TGTGCCAGCAGCTGGGAGACCCAGTACTTC. Encoded protein: CASSWETQYF. Full variable domain (missing parts from reference TRBV7-9 and TRBJ2-5): DTGVSQNPRHKITKRGQNVTFRCDPISEHNRLYWYRQTLGQGPEFLTYFQNEAQLEKSRLLSDRFSAERPKGSFSTLEIQRTEQGDSAMYLCASSWETQYFGPGTRLLVL.

The chain links TRBV7-2 to TRBJ1-5; tentatively, D is TRBD1 (5 bases). The CDR3 consists of 14 residues. Germline V CDR1 and CDR2: SGHTA, FQGNSA. Trimming removed 5 bases from V and 2 bases from J, with 10 bases in between. CDR3 DNA: TGTGCCAGCAGCCCCTTCAGGGGCAATCAGCCCCAGCATTTT. It yields the protein CASSPFRGNQPQHF. Looking up the rest from reference TRBV7-2 and TRBJ1-5 gives the full variable domain: GAGVSQSPSNKVTEKGKDVELRCDPISGHTALYWYRQSLGQGLEFLIYFQGNSAPDKSGLPSDRFSAERTGGSVSTLTIQRTQQEDSAVYLCASSPFRGNQPQHFGDGTRLSIL.

In this sample, this clonotype turned up a few times. The gene calls are TRBV20-1 and TRBJ1-6; the D is unclear. Trimming removed 8 bases at V and 13 bases at J, with 12 bases between. Per germline, CDR1 DFQATT and CDR2 SNEGSKA (reference sequence). The CDR3 loop spans 10 amino acids. The CDR3 DNA is TGCAGTCTGGGTATAGTTCCCCTCCACTTT. Encoded protein: CSLGIVPLHF.

This chain connects TRBV27 to TRBJ2-1; D is possibly TRBD2 (6 bases). V lost 7 bases and J lost 0, with 13 bases in between. The CDR3 is 15 amino acids. Germline V gene data show CDR1 as MNHEY and CDR2 as SMNVEV (reference sequence). The CDR3 reads CASTLGGSSYNEQFF. In nucleotides, the CDR3 is TGTGCCAGCACCCTCGGGGGATCCTCCTACAATGAGCAGTTCTTC.

This chain links TRBV6-2 or TRBV6-3 with TRBJ2-1; TRBD2 is a possible D gene (7 bases). Germline V gives CDR1 MNHEY, CDR2 SVGEGT. The CDR3 covers 13 residues. Trimming took 2 bases from V and 6 from J, leaving 8 bases between them. DNA for the CDR3: TGTGCCAGCAGTTACGGGGGGGCCAATGAGCAGTTCTTC. Its translation: CASSYGGANEQFF.

In this sample, this clonotype turned up a few times. The rearrangement links TRBV7-8 to TRBJ2-7; 7 bases map to TRBD1. CDR3 size: 14 residues. CDR1 is SGHVS and CDR2 is FQNEAQ in the germline V gene. Losses at the gene ends were 2 bases for V and 0 bases for J; bases not matched to a gene: 1. The CDR3 bases are TGTGCCAGCAGCTTAAGGGACAGCTCCTACGAGCAGTACTTC. Protein sequence: CASSLRDSSYEQYF.

V gene TRBV7-9 combines with J gene TRBJ2-7; TRBD1 might be the D (6 bases). The germline gives CDR1 SEHNR, CDR2 FQNEAQ (reference sequence). Trimming pared 5 bases from V and 2 bases from J, leaving 10 bases between. The CDR3 sequence is 13 residues long. CDR3 DNA: TGTGCCAGCAGCCCTCGGACAGCCTACGAGCAGTACTTC. Translating gives CASSPRTAYEQYF. The full variable domain, its missing parts supplied by reference TRBV7-9 and TRBJ2-7, is DTGVSQNPRHKITKRGQNVTFRCDPISEHNRLYWYRQTLGQGPEFLTYFQNEAQLEKSRLLSDRFSAERPKGSFSTLEIQRTEQGDSAMYLCASSPRTAYEQYFGPGTRLTVT.

This clonotype was counted a few times. The chain combines TRBV7-9 with TRBJ1-5; the D is unclear. There are 15 residues in the CDR3. Between the trimmed V and J ends, which lost 6 bases and 3 bases, there was a span of 15 bases. The V gene's germline CDR1 is SEHNR and CDR2 FQNEAQ (reference sequence). The CDR3 loop is CASSSTLADNQPQHF. The CDR3 nucleotides are TGTGCCAGCAGTTCTACATTGGCCGACAATCAGCCCCAGCATTTT. Full variable domain (remainder filled in from reference TRBV7-9 and TRBJ1-5): DTGVSQNPRHKITKRGQNVTFRCDPISEHNRLYWYRQTLGQGPEFLTYFQNEAQLEKSRLLSDRFSAERPKGSFSTLEIQRTEQGDSAMYLCASSSTLADNQPQHFGDGTRLSIL.

The chain couples TRBV7-2 to TRBJ2-5, with D unresolved. This CDR3 spans 14 amino acids. The ends were cut back, 6 bases at V and 5 bases at J, with 16 bases in the middle. CDR1 is SGHTA, CDR2 FQGNSA, per germline. In DNA, the CDR3 is TGTGCCAGCAGTTACATTGACCCACCGGAGACCCAGTACTTC. Translated: CASSYIDPPETQYF. The complete variable domain, with remaining parts taken from reference TRBV7-2 and TRBJ2-5, reads GAGVSQSPSNKVTEKGKDVELRCDPISGHTALYWYRQSLGQGLEFLIYFQGNSAPDKSGLPSDRFSAERTGGSVSTLTIQRTQQEDSAVYLCASSYIDPPETQYFGPGTRLLVL.

V gene TRBV12-3 or TRBV12-4 combines with J gene TRBJ1-3; 11 positions agree with TRBD1. The CDR3 is 18 residues long. V trimming: 6 bases; J trimming: 2 bases; junction bases outside the gene matches: 12. CDR3: CASSDGQGANGAGNTIYF. The CDR3 region has the DNA TGTGCCAGCAGCGATGGACAGGGGGCTAATGGAGCTGGAAACACCATATATTTT.

This clonotype was observed a few times. This chain joins TRBV7-8 and TRBJ1-2, with 9 nucleotides matching TRBD1. The CDR3 extends over 16 amino acids. Germline loops: CDR1 SGHVS, CDR2 FQNEAQ. Trimming removed 4 bases from V and 2 bases from J; junction bases left unmatched: 8. This CDR3 reads CASSWDREDPNYGYTF. In nucleotides, the CDR3 is TGTGCCAGCAGCTGGGACAGGGAAGACCCGAACTATGGCTACACCTTC.

This clonotype showed up just a few times. The V gene is TRBV6-5, the J gene TRBJ2-1; 8 nucleotides match TRBD1. Germline CDR1 MNHEY, CDR2 SVGAGI. J was trimmed by 1 base and V by 0 bases; bases with no gene match: 5. This CDR3 is 17 amino acids long. In DNA form, the CDR3 reads TGTGCCAGCAGTTACTCGGAGACAGGGGCATCCTACAATGAGCAGTTCTTC. Translated: CASSYSETGASYNEQFF.

The rearrangement links TRBV19 to TRBJ2-7, with 8 bases identical to TRBD1. Trimming removed 5 bases from V and 6 bases from J; junction bases left unmatched: 6. CDR3 size: 13 residues. Germline lookup yields CDR1 LNHDA and CDR2 SQIVND (reference sequence). This CDR3 reads CASSVYGQGEQYF. The CDR3 DNA follows: TGTGCCAGTAGTGTCTACGGACAGGGCGAGCAGTACTTC.